This T cell receptor (beta chain) was retrieved from a study of T cells in tuberculosis. Study at large: In South Africa, adults with active tuberculosis were compared with IGRA-negative and latently infected IGRA-positive adolescents. Study results and limitations: GMM-specific TCRs were nearer to active tuberculosis alpha repertoires, suggesting expansion. Shorter CDR3-alpha in active tuberculosis partly drove smaller distances.

TCRdb's copy holds only in-frame clones and misses some; the assay was immunoSEQ multiplex PCR. This sample has roughly 34,000 clones, with over 95% found just once. Trimming shortened V by 0 bases and J by 0 bases, and 9 bases separated the two germline ends. This CDR3 contains 15 residues. CDR1 and CDR2 (germline): SGHRS, YFSETQ. This clone has just one count. Its target is unknown. The V and J genes are TRBV5-1 and TRBJ1-2, with a tentative D call TRBD1 (5 bases). The receptor was derived from a donor under 30 with latent tuberculosis or without tuberculosis infection. Material for sequencing was PBMCs. This CDR3 is CASSLVPDTNYGYTF. CDR3 nucleotides: TGCGCCAGCAGCTTGGTACCGGACACTAACTATGGCTACACCTTC.